This T cell receptor beta chain derives from a study of tumor and adjacent non-tumor tissue in lung cancer. The library came from three nested PCR rounds adapted from ARM-PCR protocols. One entry per CDR3 protein, called by TCRdb with MiXCR from the multiplex PCR reads. Of more than 85,000 distinct CDR3 sequences listed, about 87% are singletons. This CDR3 is built from 12 residues. Germline-derived CDR1 and CDR2 are SGHDT and YYEEEE. RNA was extracted from bulk tissue without any cell sorting. Broader study findings: Top 100 clones took a larger repertoire share in normal lung.

Note on this clonotype: Its matching antigen is unknown. The junction does not match germline at one end; this may be a read error.

Sequencing used lung tumor tissue. This receptor was taken from a man in his sixties or seventies with non-small cell lung cancer. The chain combines TRBV5-6 with TRBJ2-5; D not resolved. CDR3 DNA: TGTGCTAGCAGCTACGTAGAAGAGACCCAGTACTTC. Translated, it gives CASSYVEETQYF.